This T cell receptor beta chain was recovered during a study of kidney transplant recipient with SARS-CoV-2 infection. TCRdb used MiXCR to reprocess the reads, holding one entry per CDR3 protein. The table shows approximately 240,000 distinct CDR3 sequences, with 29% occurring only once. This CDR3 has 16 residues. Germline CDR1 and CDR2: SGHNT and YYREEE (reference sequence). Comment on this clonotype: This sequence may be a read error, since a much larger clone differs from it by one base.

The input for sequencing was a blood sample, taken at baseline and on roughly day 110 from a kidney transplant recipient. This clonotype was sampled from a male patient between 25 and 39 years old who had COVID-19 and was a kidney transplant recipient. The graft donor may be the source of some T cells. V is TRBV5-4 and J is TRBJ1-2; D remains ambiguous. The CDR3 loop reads CASHLIVPGKTYGYIF. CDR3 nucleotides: TGTGCCAGCCACTTAATCGTACCAGGAAAGACCTATGGCTACATCTTC.